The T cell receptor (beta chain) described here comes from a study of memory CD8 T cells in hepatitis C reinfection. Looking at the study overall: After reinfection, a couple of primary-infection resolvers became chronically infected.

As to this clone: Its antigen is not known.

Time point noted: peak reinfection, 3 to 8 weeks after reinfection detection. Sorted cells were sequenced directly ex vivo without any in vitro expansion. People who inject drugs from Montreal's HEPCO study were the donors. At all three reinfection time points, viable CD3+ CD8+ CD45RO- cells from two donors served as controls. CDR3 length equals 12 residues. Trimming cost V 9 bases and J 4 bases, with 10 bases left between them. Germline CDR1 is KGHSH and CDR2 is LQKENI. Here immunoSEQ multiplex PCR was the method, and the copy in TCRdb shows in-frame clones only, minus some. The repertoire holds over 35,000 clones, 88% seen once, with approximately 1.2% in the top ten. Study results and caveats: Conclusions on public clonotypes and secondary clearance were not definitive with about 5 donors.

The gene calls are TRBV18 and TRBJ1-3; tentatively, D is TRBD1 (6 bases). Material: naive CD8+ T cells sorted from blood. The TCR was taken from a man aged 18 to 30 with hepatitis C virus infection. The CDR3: CASPGVGNTIYF. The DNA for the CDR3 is TGTGCCAGTCCAGGGGTCGGAAACACCATATATTTT.